The 30 T cell receptor beta chains below come from one sample, sequenced in a study of patients and donors after allogeneic stem cell transplantation. TCRdb recomputed calls from the RT-PCR reads with MiXCR, one row per CDR3 protein. This table holds about a million distinct CDR3 sequences, roughly 18% found once. The source material was blood, either unsorted or a sorted T cell fraction (not recorded which). The receptors were gathered from a human donor who was either an allogeneic HSCT recipient or a stem cell or donor lymphocyte infusion donor (not recorded which). It is not recorded whose cells these are; they may come from a transplant donor.

This clonotype was counted many times. The chain is built from TRBV5-1 and TRBJ2-7; D possibly uses TRBD1 or TRBD2 (5 bases each). Germline loops: CDR1 SGHRS, CDR2 YFSETQ. The CDR3 contains 16 residues. V was trimmed by 0 bases and J by 2 bases, leaving 15 bases between them. CDR3 nucleotide sequence: TGCGCCAGCAGCTTGGACTCGGGACGCCTCACCTACGAGCAGTACTTC. Protein sequence: CASSLDSGRLTYEQYF.

In its sample, this clonotype was seen a few times. This sequence joins TRBV18 and TRBJ2-1, with D unresolved. Trimming cost V 3 bases and J 8 bases, with 8 bases left between them. The germline CDR1 and CDR2 sequences are KGHSH and LQKENI. The CDR3 is 12 amino acids. The CDR3 is CASSPNNHEQFF. The CDR3, as DNA: TGTGCCAGCTCACCCAATAACCATGAGCAGTTCTTC.

V usage is TRBV7-3 and J usage is TRBJ2-7; 10 bases map to TRBD2. Germline CDR1 and CDR2: SGHTA and FQGTGA. The CDR3 runs 15 residues. The V segment lost 3 bases and the J segment 2 bases; nucleotides outside the gene matches: 4. CDR3 coding DNA: TGTGCCAGCAGCTTCCTAGCGGGGGAAACCTACGAGCAGTACTTC. Encoded protein: CASSFLAGETYEQYF. Drawing the rest from reference TRBV7-3 and TRBJ2-7, the complete variable domain is GAGVSQTPSNKVTEKGKYVELRCDPISGHTALYWYRQSLGQGPEFLIYFQGTGAADDSGLPNDRFFAVRPEGSVSTLKIQRTERGDSAVYLCASSFLAGETYEQYFGPGTRLTVT.

This clonotype was counted between two and nine times. V gene TRBV11-1 combines with J gene TRBJ2-1; D uncertain. V was cut by 5 bases and J by 4 bases, with 12 bases left in between. From germline, CDR1 is SGHAT and CDR2 FQDESV (reference sequence). CDR3 length equals 14 residues. The CDR3 DNA sequence: TGTGCCAGCAGCCCGGAGTTCATGTACAATGAGCAGTTCTTC. This gives the protein CASSPEFMYNEQFF. Full variable domain (remainder filled in from reference TRBV11-1 and TRBJ2-1): EAEVAQSPRYKITEKSQAVAFWCDPISGHATLYWYRQILGQGPELLVQFQDESVVDDSQLPKDRFSAERLKGVDSTLKIQPAELGDSAMYLCASSPEFMYNEQFFGPGTRLTVL.

The table lists this clonotype with a few counts. The rearrangement joins TRBV4-2 to TRBJ1-5, with D unresolved. The CDR3 consists of 16 residues. V was cut by 0 bases and J by 3 bases, with 12 bases left in between. The germline V gene encodes CDR1 LGHNA and CDR2 YNFKEQ. This chain's CDR3 is CASSQELWVLNQPQHF. The CDR3 DNA is TGTGCCAGCAGCCAAGAATTGTGGGTGCTCAATCAGCCCCAGCATTTT.

This clonotype has a handful of counts. V usage is TRBV12-3 or TRBV12-4 and J usage is TRBJ1-5; possibly TRBD1 for D (6 bases). This CDR3 has 16 residues. Trimming removed 5 bases at V and 2 bases at J, with 16 bases between. The CDR3 reads CASSHTGSRGNQPQHF. The CDR3 coding sequence is TGTGCCAGCAGTCATACAGGGAGTCGGGGCAATCAGCCCCAGCATTTT.

V gene TRBV10-3 combines with J gene TRBJ1-1, with 8 bases identical to TRBD1. Germline-derived CDR1 and CDR2 are ENHRY and SYGVKD. CDR3 length equals 14 residues. Losses at the gene ends were 6 bases for V and 0 bases for J; bases not matched to a gene: 3. The CDR3 coding sequence is TGTGCCATCAGCCGGGACAGGATGAACACTGAAGCTTTCTTT. This gives the protein CAISRDRMNTEAFF.

There are a few counts of this clonotype. The chain has TRBV27 and TRBJ1-1; D is ambiguous. V shed 7 bases and J shed 0 bases, with 24 bases lying between them. Germline CDR1 reads MNHEY; CDR2 reads SMNVEV (reference sequence). The CDR3 is made up of 18 amino acids. CDR3 in amino acids: CASTRRGLERTMNTEAFF. The CDR3 nucleotides are TGTGCCAGCACGCGTCGTGGACTTGAACGGACGATGAACACTGAAGCTTTCTTT.

This clonotype was counted at least ten times. The J gene is TRBJ2-1, the V gene TRBV12-3 or TRBV12-4; D is possibly TRBD2 (5 bases). Trimming pared 1 base from V and 5 bases from J, leaving 18 bases between. The length of the CDR3 is 17 residues. In DNA form, the CDR3 reads TGTGCCAGCAGTTTAGGCCCCCTGGTGCGGGTCCACAATGAGCAGTTCTTC. It codes for CASSLGPLVRVHNEQFF.

The chain uses TRBV25-1 and TRBJ1-5, with D perhaps matching TRBD1 (6 bases). Per the germline V gene, CDR1 is MGHDK and CDR2 is SYGVNS. V gave up 6 bases and J gave up 2 bases, with 14 bases separating them. This CDR3 has 15 residues. In nucleotides, the CDR3 is TGTGCCAGCAGGAGGAGCAAGGGGGGCAATCAGCCCCAGCATTTT. Encoded protein: CASRRSKGGNQPQHF.

This sequence joins TRBV7-2 and TRBJ2-3; 10 nucleotides match TRBD1. Looked up from germline, CDR1 is SGHTA and CDR2 is FQGNSA. The V segment lost 4 bases and the J segment 8 bases; nucleotides outside the gene matches: 3. The CDR3 covers 13 residues. The CDR3: CASSSGTGATQYF. The CDR3 DNA reads TGTGCCAGCAGCTCTGGGACAGGGGCTACGCAGTATTTT.

This clonotype appeared a few times. The rearrangement uses TRBV4-3 and TRBJ2-3; the D gene is possibly TRBD1 (7 bases). The V gene's germline CDR1 is LGHNA and CDR2 YSLEER. This CDR3 has 16 amino acids. The ends were cut back, 4 bases at V and 4 bases at J, with 18 bases in the middle. CDR3 in amino acids: CASSPGGRGVPDTQYF. Here the CDR3 DNA reads TGCGCCAGCAGCCCTGGGGGCAGGGGGGTCCCAGATACGCAGTATTTT.

This chain joins TRBV4-3 and TRBJ2-6; 9 bases fit TRBD1. This CDR3 comprises 17 residues. Germline CDR1 LGHNA, CDR2 YSLEER. The V segment lost 4 bases and the J segment 1 base; nucleotides outside the gene matches: 5. CDR3 region: CASSRGDRASGANVLTF. The CDR3 nucleotides are TGCGCCAGCAGCCGCGGGGACAGGGCTTCTGGGGCCAACGTCCTGACTTTC.

This clonotype appeared many times. The chain recombines TRBV20-1 with TRBJ2-3; D not certain. V lost 3 bases to trimming and J lost 6 bases, with 13 bases between them. Germline V gene sequence: CDR1 DFQATT, CDR2 SNEGSKA (reference sequence). This CDR3 is built from 13 residues. Written as DNA, the CDR3 is TGCAGTGCTAGTAGGTCCGAGCACGATACGCAGTATTTT. It yields the protein CSASRSEHDTQYF.

This rearrangement joins TRBV7-9 to TRBJ2-2; 7 nucleotides line up with TRBD2. The germline CDR1 and CDR2 sequences are SEHNR and FQNEAQ (reference sequence). V lost 1 base, J lost 6 bases, and 8 bases stayed unmatched. The CDR3 length is 16 residues. The CDR3, as DNA: TGTGCCAGCAGCTTAGGTTTGCGGGAGCGGCCCGGGGAGCTGTTTTTT. Translated, it gives CASSLGLRERPGELFF.

The chain couples TRBV19 to TRBJ1-5; D is possibly TRBD1 (5 bases). The CDR3 is made up of 15 amino acids. The ends were cut back, 0 bases at V and 7 bases at J, with 13 bases in the middle. Germline V gives CDR1 LNHDA, CDR2 SQIVND (reference sequence). This CDR3 reads CASSIDLDRRQPQHF. CDR3 bases: TGTGCCAGTAGTATAGATCTAGACAGAAGACAGCCCCAGCATTTT.

The V call is TRBV6-2 or TRBV6-3, the J call TRBJ1-1; D is unresolved. Trimming removed 6 bases from V and 1 base from J, with 6 bases in between. This CDR3 is 12 amino acids long. Germline V lookup: CDR1 MNHEY, CDR2 SVGEGT. The DNA for the CDR3 is TGTGCCAGCAGGACGTGGAACACTGAAGCTTTCTTT. As protein: CASRTWNTEAFF.

This clonotype was observed a handful of times. This chain connects TRBV10-3 to TRBJ1-2, with 7 bases aligning to TRBD1. This CDR3 spans 15 amino acids. Germline V CDR1 and CDR2: ENHRY, SYGVKD. V was clipped by 2 bases and J by 4 bases; unmatched bases: 7. The CDR3, as DNA: TGTGCCATCAGTGAGAGGGGGCCCCTGGCCTATGGCTACACCTTC. This translates into CAISERGPLAYGYTF.

This clonotype occurred a few times. This CDR3 is CSVEEFLGPQGDTQYF. The CDR3 DNA follows: TGCAGCGTTGAAGAGTTTTTGGGACCTCAGGGGGATACGCAGTATTTT. V gene TRBV29-1 combines with J gene TRBJ2-3; TRBD1 might be the D (6 bases). Trimming left V 0 bases short and J 6 bases short, with 19 bases between. The CDR3 spans 16 residues. Germline values: CDR1 SQVTM, CDR2 ANQGSEA.

This clonotype came up once. V usage is TRBV2 and J usage is TRBJ1-2; D is ambiguous. Germline lookup yields CDR1 SNHLY and CDR2 FYNNEI. The germline V and J ends were trimmed by 6 bases and 8 bases, with 13 bases remaining between them. CDR3 length: 12 residues. The CDR3 sequence is CASRSPKGGYTF. The CDR3 nucleotides are TGTGCCAGCAGGAGCCCCAAAGGCGGCTACACCTTC.

This clonotype was detected only a few times. The chain links TRBV12-3 or TRBV12-4 to TRBJ1-1; D is ambiguous. Trimming shortened V by 4 bases and J by 0 bases, and 12 bases separated the two germline ends. The CDR3 has 15 amino acids. CDR3 nucleotide sequence: TGTGCCAGCAGTTACTACGGCCGGATGAACACTGAAGCTTTCTTT. It specifies CASSYYGRMNTEAFF.

Only a few counts were recorded for this clonotype. The chain links TRBV12-3 or TRBV12-4 to TRBJ2-5, with 9 bases lining up with TRBD2. The CDR3 length is 15 residues. With 5 bases clipped from V and 0 bases from J, the junction kept 4 bases outside the gene matches. The CDR3 here is CASSPRLADQETQYF. Here the CDR3 DNA reads TGTGCCAGCAGTCCCAGACTAGCGGACCAAGAGACCCAGTACTTC.

The sample holds a few counts of this clonotype. The chain recombines TRBV11-2 with TRBJ2-1; the match to TRBD2 covers 8 bases. Germline values: CDR1 SGHAT, CDR2 FQNNGV. This CDR3 is 16 amino acids long. V trimming: 3 bases; J trimming: 4 bases; junction bases outside the gene matches: 8. CDR3 sequence (DNA): TGTGCCAGCAGCTTGGGACGGGAGGGCCCTTACAATGAGCAGTTCTTC. It is translated as CASSLGREGPYNEQFF. The full variable domain, completed using reference TRBV11-2 and TRBJ2-1, is EAGVAQSPRYKIIEKRQSVAFWCNPISGHATLYWYQQILGQGPKLLIQFQNNGVVDDSQLPKDRFSAERLKGVDSTLKIQPAKLEDSAVYLCASSLGREGPYNEQFFGPGTRLTVL.

The V call is TRBV5-1, the J call TRBJ2-2; 8 nucleotides agree with TRBD2. The germline V gene encodes CDR1 SGHRS and CDR2 YFSETQ. V was pared by 0 bases and J by 8 bases, with 9 bases of the junction left unmatched. This CDR3 is built from 16 residues. CDR3 protein: CASSLGGLAQLGELFF. Written as DNA, the CDR3 is TGCGCCAGCAGCTTGGGAGGACTAGCCCAATTGGGGGAGCTGTTTTTT.

V usage is TRBV12-3 or TRBV12-4 and J usage is TRBJ2-7; 10 bases align to TRBD2. CDR3 length: 15 amino acids. The trim removed 5 bases at V and 2 bases at J, leaving 6 bases unmatched. The CDR3 sequence is CASSHGTSATYEQYF. The CDR3 coding sequence is TGTGCCAGCAGTCATGGGACTAGCGCTACCTACGAGCAGTACTTC.

This clonotype showed up just a few times. V gene TRBV5-1 combines with J gene TRBJ2-3; D remains ambiguous. Per the germline V gene, CDR1 is SGHRS and CDR2 is YFSETQ. This CDR3 spans 14 amino acids. V was shortened by 2 bases and J by 2 bases, with 9 bases between the two germline ends. The CDR3 DNA reads as TGCGCCAGCAGCTTATTACCTATCACAGATACGCAGTATTTT. Protein: CASSLLPITDTQYF.

The CDR3 region has the DNA TGTGCCAGTAAGGCGGGCCGGGGAACCTACGAGCAGTACTTC. This sequence encodes CASKAGRGTYEQYF. This rearrangement joins TRBV19 to TRBJ2-7; a weak D match, TRBD2 (5 bases). Trimming removed 7 bases at V and 2 bases at J, with 15 bases between. The CDR3 totals 14 residues. CDR1 and CDR2 from the germline V gene are LNHDA and SQIVND (reference sequence).

The J gene is TRBJ2-3, the V gene TRBV9; possible D gene TRBD2, 7 bases. V gave up 4 bases and J gave up 2 bases, with 17 bases separating them. The CDR3 consists of 16 residues. Germline CDR1 and CDR2: SGDLS and YYNGEE. The CDR3 DNA reads as TGTGCCAGCAGCCGGCGGGGGCTCGGGTCCACAGATACGCAGTATTTT. Its translation is CASSRRGLGSTDTQYF.

The gene calls are TRBV7-3 and TRBJ2-3; perhaps TRBD1 as D (5 bases). Trimming took off 5 bases at V and 5 bases at J, with 11 bases between the two ends. The CDR3 consists of 13 residues. CDR1 is SGHTA, CDR2 FQGTGA, per germline. The CDR3 bases are TGTGCCAGCAGCGTCATACAGGAAGATACGCAGTATTTT. Its translation: CASSVIQEDTQYF.

This clonotype has only a few counts. The gene calls are TRBV7-2 and TRBJ1-1; no clear D. CDR1 is SGHTA and CDR2 is FQGNSA in the germline V gene. Trimming shortened V by 1 base and J by 1 base, and 7 bases separated the two germline ends. This CDR3 contains 14 residues. For the CDR3, the DNA is TGTGCCAGCAGCTTAGACGCCCCGAACACTGAAGCTTTCTTT. This codes for CASSLDAPNTEAFF.